The next 4 T cell receptor beta chains were all read from a single sample in a study of T cells in women clearing cervical HPV infection. The table came from immunoSEQ multiplex PCR; TCRdb's copy has only in-frame clones and leaves some out. The listing records about 33,000 clones. The material sequenced was blood buffy coat. Source of these receptors: a woman between 18 and 70 years old with a cervical HPV16 infection that either progressed to CIN3+ or cleared (not recorded which).

On this clone itself: The CDR3 extends 3 residues past the end of the read, so its final part is completed from the germline J gene. The chain combines TRBV7-8 with TRBJ2-7; 7 nucleotides match TRBD1. This CDR3 region has 15 residues. Per the germline V gene, CDR1 is SGHVS and CDR2 is FQNEAQ. V dropped 3 bases and J dropped 4; count of bases not matched to a gene: 9. The CDR3 DNA, read in part, is TGTGCCAGCAGCTTTTTTCGGCAGGGGGAATACGAG. Amino acid sequence: CASSFFRQGEYE. The CDR3 in full is CASSFFRQGEYEQYF. Full variable domain (remainder filled in from reference TRBV7-8 and TRBJ2-7): GAGVSQSPRYKVAKRGQDVALRCDPISGHVSLFWYQQALGQGPEFLTYFQNEAQLDKSGLPSDRFFAERPEGSVSTLKIQRTQQEDSAVYLCASSFFRQGEYEQYFGPGTRLTVT.

A remark on this clone: Read sequence stops 3 residues before the CDR3 end, and the germline J gene provides the missing end. The J gene is TRBJ2-6, the V gene TRBV7-3; tentatively, D is TRBD1 (6 bases). Germline CDR1 is SGHTA and CDR2 is FQGTGA. The CDR3 is made up of 16 amino acids. With 5 bases removed from V and 2 bases from J, the gap between germline ends came to 13 bases. CDR3 region: CASSAQGTPGANVLTF. The part of the CDR3 DNA that was read is TGTGCCAGCAGCGCTCAGGGGACCCCTGGGGCCAACGTC.

Regarding this clone: The read terminates 3 residues before the CDR3 end, so the remaining end is supplied by the germline J gene. The chain carries TRBV5-1 and TRBJ2-5; D perhaps matches TRBD2 (6 bases). Looked up from germline, CDR1 is SGHRS and CDR2 is YFSETQ. Deletions cut 6 bases from V and 4 bases from J, with 16 bases between. CDR3 size: 14 residues. This chain's CDR3 is CASTPGGGGETQYF. The DNA read from the CDR3 is TGCGCCAGCACGCCCGGGGGTGGTGGAGAGACC.

Points on this clone: With the read ending 3 residues before the CDR3 end, the germline J gene is used to fill in that end. The chain uses TRBV5-1 and TRBJ2-1; 9 nucleotides agree with TRBD2. The CDR3 runs 15 residues. Germline values: CDR1 SGHRS, CDR2 YFSETQ. The junction had 7 bases not matched to a gene; V was cut back by 5 bases and J by 4 bases. The CDR3 loop reads CASRFLAGSYNEQFF. CDR3 DNA, as far as it was read: TGCGCCAGCAGGTTTCTAGCGGGGAGTTACAATGAG.